This T cell receptor (beta chain) was sequenced during a study of T cells in Graves' hyperthyroidism and ophthalmopathy. On the study more broadly: Blood was drawn when the patient was first diagnosed and still untreated.

V was clipped by 6 bases and J by 2 bases, with 14 bases between them. The CDR3 covers 14 residues. CDR1 MDHEN and CDR2 SYDVKM come from the germline V gene. Amplification targeted TCR beta CDR3 regions from RNA transcripts. First-round RT-PCR with HTBI primers amplified the TCR CDR3 region. TCRdb fed the multiplex PCR reads into MiXCR, producing one record per CDR3 protein. The data hold around 260,000 distinct CDR3 sequences, with 25% observed a single time. This clonotype was detected once. Its antigen is not identified. Blood dates from first hyperthyroidism diagnosis, before any ophthalmopathy symptoms. Study-level results: The blood repertoire included most of the expanded thyroid clonotypes above 0.001.

The sample taken for sequencing was blood. The source is a man aged 40-50 years with Graves' hyperthyroidism that later progressed to Graves' ophthalmopathy. This chain connects TRBV28 to TRBJ2-7, with D possibly TRBD2 on 6 matching bases. The CDR3 is CASREWSGAYEQYF. The CDR3, as DNA: TGTGCCAGCAGGGAGTGGTCGGGAGCCTACGAGCAGTACTTC.